This entry describes one TCR beta chain. Its antigen is not known. The sample belongs to a study of beta chain features in type 1 diabetes. Trimming at V came to 10 bases and at J to 8 bases, leaving 8 bases not matched to a gene. This CDR3 comprises 13 residues. In germline, CDR1 is SGHNT, CDR2 YYREEE (reference sequence). TCRB transcripts that were expressed got sequenced, as all of the isolated RNA had been reverse transcribed. The study sequenced naive, central memory and regulatory T cell samples to an average of about 3.5 million reads. Only in-frame clones appear in the TCRdb table, and some are missing; sequencing was by immunoSEQ multiplex PCR. The sample contains 130,000 to 150,000 clones, about 44% of which appear only once. Overall study findings and caveats: PCR might favor shorter templates, equally in patients and controls. The question of HLA type influencing TCRB rearrangement was one that remained unresolved here.

Sequencing was carried out using Tregs from blood. This sequence joins TRBV5-4 and TRBJ2-1; 11 bases fit TRBD2. The receptor was isolated from a man between 18 and 35 years old in good health. CDR3 region: CASPLAGGHEQFF. In DNA, the CDR3 is TGTGCCTCCCCGCTAGCGGGAGGCCATGAGCAGTTCTTC.